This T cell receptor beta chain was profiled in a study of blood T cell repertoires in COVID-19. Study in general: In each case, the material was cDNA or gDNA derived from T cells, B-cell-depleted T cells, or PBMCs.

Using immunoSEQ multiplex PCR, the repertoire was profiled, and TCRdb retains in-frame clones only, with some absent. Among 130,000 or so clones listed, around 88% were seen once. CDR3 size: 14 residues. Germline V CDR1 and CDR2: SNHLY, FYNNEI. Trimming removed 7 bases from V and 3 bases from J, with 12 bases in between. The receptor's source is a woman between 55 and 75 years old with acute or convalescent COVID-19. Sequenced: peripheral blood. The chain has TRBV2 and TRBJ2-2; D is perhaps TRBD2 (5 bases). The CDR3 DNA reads TGTGCCAGCACGTCTAGCCCGTACACCGGGGAGCTGTTTTTT. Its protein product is CASTSSPYTGELFF.